The entry below gives a single T cell receptor (beta chain) sequence along with its context. There are 14 residues in the CDR3. V was cut by 1 base and J by 0 bases, with 5 bases left in between. Germline loops: CDR1 SGDLS, CDR2 YYNGEE. This record comes from a study of blood T cell repertoires in COVID-19. This table comes from immunoSEQ multiplex PCR, and its TCRdb copy is limited to in-frame clones, with some not included. Of approximately 270,000 clones listed, 91% are singletons. The source of this sequence is a human donor in a cohort exposed to, infected with or recovered from COVID-19 (not recorded which). The donor label of this sample is uncertain. The sample consisted of PBMCs or T cells enriched from blood (not recorded which). This chain joins TRBV9 and TRBJ1-3; D ambiguous. CDR3 sequence: CASSVSNSGNTIYF. The CDR3 nucleotides are TGTGCCAGCAGCGTATCCAACTCTGGAAACACCATATATTTT.